The 15 T cell receptor beta chains below were found in one sample sequenced in a study of identifying expanded T cells in peripheral blood. The table came from immunoSEQ multiplex PCR; TCRdb's copy has only in-frame clones and leaves some out. The sample lists 58,000 or so clones, around 83% occurring once. Material for sequencing was blood. The receptors stem from a person aged 18 to 69 in good health.

This chain connects TRBV7-9 to TRBJ1-2, with 10 bases aligning to TRBD1. Germline CDR1 SEHNR, CDR2 FQNEAQ (reference sequence). The CDR3 extends over 18 amino acids. V shed 5 bases, J shed 4 bases, and the junction held 16 bases outside the gene matches. This CDR3 reads CASSNQMDRGRLGYGYTF. CDR3 DNA: TGTGCCAGCAGCAATCAAATGGACAGGGGGAGGCTTGGCTATGGCTACACCTTC.

In its sample, this clone was seen a few times. The J gene is TRBJ1-1, the V gene TRBV7-8, with 8 bases identical to TRBD1. V shed 5 bases, J shed 4 bases, and the junction held 9 bases outside the gene matches. CDR1 and CDR2 (germline): SGHVS, FQNEAQ. CDR3 size: 15 residues. The CDR3, as DNA: TGTGCCAGCAGCCCCCGGGACAGGATTAGCACTGAAGCTTTCTTT. Amino acid sequence: CASSPRDRISTEAFF.

The chain has TRBV2 and TRBJ1-5, with a weak D call TRBD1 (5 bases). With 5 bases removed from V and 2 bases from J, the gap between germline ends came to 13 bases. CDR3 length equals 15 residues. CDR1 is SNHLY and CDR2 is FYNNEI in the germline V gene. The CDR3 loop reads CASSMRGRGNQPQHF. Here the CDR3 DNA reads TGTGCCAGCAGTATGAGGGGTCGAGGCAATCAGCCCCAGCATTTT.

This rearrangement joins TRBV7-2 to TRBJ2-7, with TRBD2 identical over 8 bases. This CDR3 has 15 amino acids. Looked up from germline, CDR1 is SGHTA and CDR2 is FQGNSA. Trimming at V came to 4 bases and at J to 3 bases, leaving 8 bases not matched to a gene. The CDR3 region is CASSSTSGAHYEQYF. In DNA form, the CDR3 reads TGTGCCAGCAGCTCCACTAGCGGAGCCCACTACGAGCAGTACTTC.

The CDR3 spells CASSRRLQGGGTSNQPQHF. CDR3 coding DNA: TGTGCCAGCAGCCGACGCCTTCAGGGTGGGGGGACTAGCAATCAGCCCCAGCATTTT. This rearrangement joins TRBV2 to TRBJ1-5; possibly TRBD1 for D (5 bases). V gave up 6 bases and J gave up 0 bases, with 24 bases separating them. Germline-derived CDR1 and CDR2 are SNHLY and FYNNEI. The CDR3 runs to 19 residues.

The chain combines TRBV30 with TRBJ1-2; no firm D call. The V and J ends lost 1 base and 1 base respectively, with 22 bases between them. The germline CDR1 and CDR2 sequences are GTSNPN and SVGIG (reference sequence). The CDR3 extends over 18 amino acids. In DNA, the CDR3 is TGTGCCTGGAGTGCCCCGAGGTTAAAGTTTTTCATTAACTATGGCTACACCTTC. This codes for CAWSAPRLKFFINYGYTF.

The rearrangement joins TRBV19 to TRBJ2-7, with D possibly called TRBD1 or TRBD2 (5 bases each). The CDR3 consists of 16 residues. V was pared by 6 bases and J by 4 bases, with 22 bases between. The germline CDR1 and CDR2 sequences are LNHDA and SQIVND (reference sequence). The CDR3 nucleotides read TGTGCCAGTAGCTTAGGGCTAGCTGACAGAAAGTACGAGCAGTACTTC. This encodes CASSLGLADRKYEQYF.

This chain uses TRBV5-6 with TRBJ2-7; D unresolved. The CDR3 totals 13 residues. Per germline, CDR1 SGHDT and CDR2 YYEEEE. Trimming shortened V by 6 bases and J by 1 base, and 11 bases separated the two germline ends. The CDR3 here is CASTVLGSYEQYF. The CDR3 nucleotides read TGTGCCAGCACTGTCTTGGGGTCCTACGAGCAGTACTTC.

The chain joins TRBV11-3 to TRBJ2-5; a possible D gene is TRBD2 (5 bases). The CDR3 is made up of 16 amino acids. Deletions cut 1 base from V and 3 bases from J, with 15 bases between. Germline loops: CDR1 SGHNT, CDR2 YENEEA. CDR3: CASSLGGPPSKETQYF. The DNA of the CDR3 is TGTGCCAGCAGCTTAGGAGGGCCTCCTAGCAAAGAGACCCAGTACTTC.

Turning to this clone: In the same sample, other DNA sequences code for this CDR3. The chain uses TRBV15 and TRBJ2-5, with D tentatively TRBD1 (6 bases). The V gene lost 0 bases and the J gene lost 2 bases, with 10 bases spanning the gap. The CDR3 is 15 amino acids. Germline CDR1 and CDR2: LNHNV and YYDKDF (reference sequence). The CDR3 spells CATSRDRGWQETQYF. In DNA, the CDR3 is TGTGCCACCAGCAGAGACAGGGGCTGGCAAGAGACCCAGTACTTC.

As DNA, the CDR3 is TGTGCCAGCAGTGGGGGGCGCGACACTGAAGCTTTCTTT. Translation gives CASSGGRDTEAFF. The chain links TRBV6-1 to TRBJ1-1; TRBD1 is a possible D gene (6 bases). CDR1 and CDR2 (germline): MNHNS, SASEGT. This CDR3 is 13 amino acids long. The V gene lost 4 bases and the J gene lost 3 bases, with 9 bases spanning the gap.

This sequence joins TRBV7-8 and TRBJ1-3; D unclear. This CDR3 spans 16 amino acids. V dropped 7 bases and J dropped 2 bases, with 18 bases sitting between them. Germline CDR1 reads SGHVS; CDR2 reads FQNEAQ. CDR3 protein: CASTLGHSSTGNTIYF. The CDR3 region has the DNA TGTGCCAGCACCCTAGGGCACTCCTCTACTGGAAACACCATATATTTT.

J is TRBJ1-2 and V is TRBV6-6; TRBD1 is a possible D gene (6 bases). The CDR3 covers 12 residues. The germline CDR1 and CDR2 sequences are MNHNY and SVGAGI (reference sequence). Trimming removed 9 bases from V and 1 base from J, with 9 bases in between. The DNA for the CDR3 is TGTGCCAGTGAGGGGGATAACTATGGCTACACCTTC. This gives the protein CASEGDNYGYTF.

The chain is built from TRBV28 and TRBJ2-5, with D perhaps TRBD1 (6 bases). Germline-derived CDR1 and CDR2 are MDHEN and SYDVKM. This CDR3 has 16 amino acids. V was pared by 5 bases and J by 5 bases, with 21 bases between. DNA for the CDR3: TGTGCCAGCAGTCCCCCCCAAACAGGGTCGGGGGAGACCCAGTACTTC. Translated: CASSPPQTGSGETQYF.

The chain uses TRBV6-1 and TRBJ1-2, with D unresolved. The germline gives CDR1 MNHNS, CDR2 SASEGT. The V and J ends lost 9 bases and 3 bases respectively, with 14 bases between them. The CDR3 is 13 residues long. CDR3 nucleotide sequence: TGTGCCAGTACCCGGGCTCGAGACTATGGCTACACCTTC. Its protein product is CASTRARDYGYTF.